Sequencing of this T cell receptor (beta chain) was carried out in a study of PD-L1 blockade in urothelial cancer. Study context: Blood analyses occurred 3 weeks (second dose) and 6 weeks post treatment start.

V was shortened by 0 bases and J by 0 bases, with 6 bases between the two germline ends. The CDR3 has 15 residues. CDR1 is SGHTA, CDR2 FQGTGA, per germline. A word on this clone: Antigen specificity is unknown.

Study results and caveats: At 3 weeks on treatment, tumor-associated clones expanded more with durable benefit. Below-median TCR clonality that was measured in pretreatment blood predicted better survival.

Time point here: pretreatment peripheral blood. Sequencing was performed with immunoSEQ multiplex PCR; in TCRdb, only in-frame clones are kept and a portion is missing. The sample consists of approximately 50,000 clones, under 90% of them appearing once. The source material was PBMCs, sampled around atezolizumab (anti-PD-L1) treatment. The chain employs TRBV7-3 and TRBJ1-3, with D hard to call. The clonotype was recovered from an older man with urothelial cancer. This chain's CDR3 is CASSLTGASGNTIYF. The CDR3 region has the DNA TGTGCCAGCAGCTTAACGGGCGCCTCTGGAAACACCATATATTTT.